Shown below are 18 T cell receptor beta chains from a single sample sequenced in a study of cytomegalovirus exposure and HLA in healthy donors. The PCR was carried out with 60 Vbeta primers and 13 Jbeta primers. Clones were sequenced by immunoSEQ multiplex PCR, and TCRdb holds only the in-frame ones, with some missing. The sample has some 100,000 clones, around three quarters seen once. The sample consisted of PBMCs. The origin of the receptors is a female donor in good health and CMV-seropositive.

The genes are TRBV6-5 and TRBJ1-6; the D gene is possibly TRBD1 (5 bases). The CDR3 length is 14 residues. Germline CDR1 is MNHEY and CDR2 is SVGAGI. The V and J ends lost 2 bases and 10 bases respectively, with 12 bases between them. CDR3 bases: TGTGCCAGCAGTTACATAGGGGAGGGATCACCCCTCCACTTT. Translated, it gives CASSYIGEGSPLHF.

The chain couples TRBV25-1 to TRBJ1-2, with D perhaps matching TRBD1 (6 bases). This CDR3 comprises 15 residues. V lost 5 bases and J 7 bases, leaving 20 bases between the germline ends. Germline lookup yields CDR1 MGHDK and CDR2 SYGVNS. The CDR3 is CASSPPGTGQGGYTF. CDR3 nucleotides: TGTGCCAGCAGTCCCCCGGGCACAGGGCAGGGTGGCTACACCTTC.

The rearrangement uses TRBV29-1 and TRBJ2-3; 8 positions match TRBD2. Germline V lookup: CDR1 SQVTM, CDR2 ANQGSEA. The CDR3 contains 11 residues. The junction had 6 bases not matched to a gene; V was cut back by 2 bases and J by 14 bases. The CDR3 loop is CSVEFGGGLYF. In DNA form, the CDR3 reads TGCAGCGTTGAATTCGGCGGGGGGTTGTATTTT.

The V call is TRBV6-5, the J call TRBJ2-2; D possibly corresponds to TRBD2 (5 bases). The CDR3 extends over 14 amino acids. Germline V lookup: CDR1 MNHEY, CDR2 SVGAGI. Trimming removed 7 bases at V and 9 bases at J, with 18 bases between. The CDR3 DNA sequence: TGTGCCAGCACCTTACTGGCGGGCCCGAGGGAGCTGTTTTTT. Its translation: CASTLLAGPRELFF.

This clone has only one observation. The chain combines TRBV2 with TRBJ1-5, with D perhaps matching TRBD1 (6 bases). Germline-derived CDR1 and CDR2 are SNHLY and FYNNEI. The CDR3 loop spans 13 amino acids. V was pared by 6 bases and J by 5 bases, with 11 bases between. CDR3 amino acids: CASRLQGDQPQHF. For the CDR3, the DNA is TGTGCCAGCAGACTACAGGGAGATCAGCCCCAGCATTTT.

The chain carries TRBV18 and TRBJ2-5; D uncertain. This CDR3 comprises 14 residues. CDR1 is KGHSH, CDR2 LQKENI, per germline. The V end was cut by 3 bases, the J end by 4 bases, with 12 bases between. The chain's CDR3 is CASSPRPPGETQYF. DNA for the CDR3: TGTGCCAGCTCACCCCGTCCACCCGGAGAGACCCAGTACTTC.

This clone was seen a handful of times. The genes are TRBV7-6 and TRBJ2-5; 10 nucleotides align to TRBD2. CDR3 length: 14 residues. V lost 5 bases and J lost 4; bases outside the gene matches: 4. Germline assignment: CDR1 SGHVS and CDR2 FNYEAQ. This CDR3 is CASSRLAGGETQYF. In DNA, the CDR3 is TGTGCCAGCAGCCGCTTAGCGGGGGGAGAGACCCAGTACTTC.

This clone was detected a few times. The chain joins TRBV7-6 to TRBJ2-1, with 9 nucleotides matching TRBD2. The J segment lost 6 bases and the V segment lost 1 base, leaving 4 bases of the junction unmatched. This CDR3 is built from 15 residues. The germline CDR1 and CDR2 sequences are SGHVS and FNYEAQ. The CDR3, as DNA: TGTGCCAGCAGCTTAGTGGCGGGGGGGGGCAATGAGCAGTTCTTC. Translation: CASSLVAGGGNEQFF.

V usage is TRBV27 and J usage is TRBJ1-2; 8 positions match TRBD1. Per the germline V gene, CDR1 is MNHEY and CDR2 is SMNVEV (reference sequence). The V segment lost 4 bases and the J segment 4 bases; nucleotides outside the gene matches: 2. The CDR3 has 13 amino acids. The CDR3, as DNA: TGTGCCAGCAGTTCGACAGGGGCCTATGGCTACACCTTC. It is translated as CASSSTGAYGYTF.

V and J are TRBV5-1 and TRBJ1-5, with D unresolved. Trimming left V 0 bases short and J 4 bases short, with 5 bases between. The CDR3 has 13 amino acids. CDR1 and CDR2 (germline): SGHRS, YFSETQ. The CDR3 loop is CASSLGANQPQHF. The CDR3 DNA reads TGCGCCAGCAGCTTGGGGGCGAATCAGCCCCAGCATTTT.

V is TRBV5-5 and J is TRBJ2-7; maybe TRBD2 (5 bases). V lost 4 bases to trimming and J lost 4 bases, with 12 bases between them. CDR3 length equals 13 residues. Germline CDR1 SGHKS, CDR2 YYEKEE (reference sequence). This CDR3 is CASSLLVVYEQYF. The DNA of the CDR3 is TGTGCCAGCAGCCTACTAGTAGTGTACGAGCAGTACTTC.

There are a few counts of this clone. The rearrangement uses TRBV5-1 and TRBJ1-1; maybe TRBD1 (5 bases). Trimming removed 1 base from V and 0 bases from J, with 13 bases in between. CDR3 length equals 16 residues. In germline, CDR1 is SGHRS, CDR2 YFSETQ. CDR3 amino acids: CASSLSQGLMNTEAFF. For the CDR3, the DNA is TGCGCCAGCAGCTTGTCGCAGGGCCTAATGAACACTGAAGCTTTCTTT.

The chain combines TRBV19 with TRBJ2-2; no clear D gene. The germline CDR1 and CDR2 sequences are LNHDA and SQIVND (reference sequence). The CDR3 totals 14 residues. V was shortened by 3 bases and J by 2 bases, with 7 bases between the two germline ends. The CDR3 reads CASSILRNTGELFF. CDR3 DNA: TGTGCCAGTAGTATTCTGCGCAACACCGGGGAGCTGTTTTTT.

CDR3: CASSSDPPTRETQYF. CDR3 nucleotide sequence: TGTGCCAGCAGCAGCGACCCCCCCACTAGGGAGACCCAGTACTTC. V and J are TRBV5-4 and TRBJ2-5; D perhaps matches TRBD2 (5 bases). The CDR3 is 15 residues long. The germline V gene has CDR1 SGHNT and CDR2 YYREEE (reference sequence). V lost 4 bases and J lost 5, with 18 bases in between.

The chain joins TRBV7-8 to TRBJ1-1, with 9 bases that match TRBD1. V lost 8 bases, J lost 10 bases, and 11 bases stayed unmatched. This CDR3 has 13 amino acids. CDR1 is SGHVS, CDR2 FQNEAQ, per germline. The CDR3 sequence: CASGQGQGRRAFF. CDR3 coding DNA: TGTGCCAGCGGTCAGGGACAGGGACGGAGAGCTTTCTTT.

The genes are TRBV19 and TRBJ2-7, with TRBD2 identical over 9 bases. CDR1 and CDR2 from the germline V gene are LNHDA and SQIVND (reference sequence). J was trimmed by 4 bases and V by 5 bases; bases with no gene match: 9. The CDR3 runs to 15 residues. The CDR3 loop reads CASSSQAGGRYEQYF. Here the CDR3 DNA reads TGTGCCAGTAGTTCCCAGGCGGGGGGGCGGTACGAGCAGTACTTC.

The CDR3 coding sequence is TGTGCCAGCAGCTCCAGAGGTTATTCCTACGAGCAGTACTTC. The encoded protein is CASSSRGYSYEQYF. The J gene is TRBJ2-7, the V gene TRBV7-9; no reliable D call. This CDR3 contains 14 residues. Trimming removed 4 bases at V and 1 base at J, with 11 bases between. Per the germline V gene, CDR1 is SEHNR and CDR2 is FQNEAQ (reference sequence).

This chain joins TRBV5-1 and TRBJ2-7, with TRBD1 matching over 7 bases. The CDR3 runs to 14 residues. V dropped 0 bases and J dropped 2; count of bases not matched to a gene: 2. Germline CDR1 is SGHRS and CDR2 is YFSETQ. For the CDR3, the DNA is TGCGCCAGCAGCTTGGGGGACAGTCCCTACGAGCAGTACTTC. This gives the protein CASSLGDSPYEQYF.